This TCR beta chain is drawn from a study of T cells in Graves' hyperthyroidism and ophthalmopathy (dated by TCRdb to between 2018 and 2021). About the study as a whole: Peripheral blood was sampled at the time of initial diagnosis, prior to any treatment. A discovery cohort of about a hundred patients, fewer than 50 with Graves' ophthalmopathy and under 60 with stable Graves' hyperthyroidism, was used to find distinguishing TCR V-J signatures. Prospective prediction of ophthalmopathy was tested in an independent validation cohort consisting of 18 hyperthyroidism patients and around 16 patients who later progressed to ophthalmopathy. The 75 to 100 discovery patients were divided at random into training and test sets in a 7:3 ratio. Thyroid tissue and blood T-cell repertoires from roughly 6 Graves' hyperthyroidism patients were also compared in the study. After blood sampling, hyperthyroidism patients were treated with methimazole at a starting dose of 30 mg daily, and ophthalmopathy patients were treated with high-dose intravenous methylprednisolone. TCR Vbeta CDR3 sequencing of 135 peripheral blood samples (approximately 44 ophthalmopathy, 75 hyperthyroidism and some 17 progressor patients) is reported in the paper. Results and caveats for the whole study, not just this receptor: In validation, the model predicted progression to ophthalmopathy with 60% to 71% sensitivity and less than 80% specificity, a median of roughly seven months before onset. A model built on a 13 V-J signature distinguished ophthalmopathy from stable hyperthyroidism, reaching about 89% sensitivity and around 81% specificity in cross-validation and 80%/75% in testing. Most expanded thyroid clonotypes (frequency above 0.001) were also found in blood, which suggests that blood repertoires may mirror thyroid immune responses. Sample size was not statistically predetermined, and blinding of investigators to group allocation was not performed.

A patient counted as having stable Graves' hyperthyroidism if no progression to ophthalmopathy occurred over 18 months of follow-up. Hyperthyroidism patients were aged 18 to 65 years and newly diagnosed, with disease duration of less than 2 months. Exclusion was applied to patients with uncontrolled infections, other autoimmune diseases, pregnancy or lactation. Diagnoses relied on clinical symptoms, serum thyroxine and TRAb, thyroid ultrasound and orbital computed tomography. PBMCs were isolated from more than 8 ml of fresh peripheral blood by Ficoll-Paque density gradient centrifugation. Trizol reagent was used to extract total RNA, and RNA quality was then checked on an Agilent 2100 Bioanalyzer. V is cut by 11 bases and J by 0 bases, and the space between the germline ends is 22 bases. The germline V gene gives CDR1 as SNHLY and CDR2 as FYNNEI. From its cysteine to its phenylalanine, the CDR3 spans 16 amino acids. CDR3 DNA only is kept here, 48 bases in frame from base 1.

The TCR beta CDR3 regions were amplified from the RNA transcripts. The TCR CDR3 was subjected to a first round of RT-PCR using the HTBI primer set and the Qiagen OneStep RT-PCR kit. The libraries were constructed in a second round of multiplex PCR and then size-selected and purified. Paired-end sequencing of the libraries was performed with 100 bp reads on an Illumina HiSeq2000. On the study's bioinformatics: SOAPnuke was used to process the raw data, throwing out any read that contained adapters or uncalled bases, had a mean Phred below 15, or lacked an exact constant-primer or identifier match. COPE v1.2.5 was used to merge the high-quality paired reads, and each unique nucleotide sequence was defined as a clonotype. Clonotypes were aligned to IMGT TRBV, TRBD and TRBJ reference segments using MiTCR v1.1. The analysis included only V-J combinations with a frequency above 0.0001, which together covered roughly 99% of the repertoires. The TCS score was defined as F50 (clonal expansion) divided by E x V (chaos), with BLOSUM62-based TCRdist calculated between CDR3 peptides within each V-J. Welch's t-statistics and random forest reduced 500 to 550 V-J features to 13, which were used in a naive Bayes classifier (R e1071). Through fastp at Q25 and MiXCR, TCRdb rebuilt clones from the public reads, retaining in-frame beta chains. Rows matching on CDR3 protein sequence are summarized as one entry with the most common DNA and genes. The V and J calls were determined by TCRdb, not by the authors. Counted in this sample were about 320,000 distinct CDR3 sequences; 16% of them appeared once. The top ten hold around 35% of the sample.

This clonotype was seen ten or more times. Its cognate antigen has yet to be identified. No much larger clone is present one base from it, and per-base qualities are unavailable. The clonotype was recovered from a man aged 30 to 45 with Graves' hyperthyroidism. The sequence links TRBV2 to TRBJ1-1, with a weak D call of TRBD1 (5 bases match). The sequencing input was blood. The bases are TGTGCCGGCGCCAGTGACAGCCAGAATTTGAACACTGAAGCTTTCTTT. Translated, it reads CAGASDSQNLNTEAFF.